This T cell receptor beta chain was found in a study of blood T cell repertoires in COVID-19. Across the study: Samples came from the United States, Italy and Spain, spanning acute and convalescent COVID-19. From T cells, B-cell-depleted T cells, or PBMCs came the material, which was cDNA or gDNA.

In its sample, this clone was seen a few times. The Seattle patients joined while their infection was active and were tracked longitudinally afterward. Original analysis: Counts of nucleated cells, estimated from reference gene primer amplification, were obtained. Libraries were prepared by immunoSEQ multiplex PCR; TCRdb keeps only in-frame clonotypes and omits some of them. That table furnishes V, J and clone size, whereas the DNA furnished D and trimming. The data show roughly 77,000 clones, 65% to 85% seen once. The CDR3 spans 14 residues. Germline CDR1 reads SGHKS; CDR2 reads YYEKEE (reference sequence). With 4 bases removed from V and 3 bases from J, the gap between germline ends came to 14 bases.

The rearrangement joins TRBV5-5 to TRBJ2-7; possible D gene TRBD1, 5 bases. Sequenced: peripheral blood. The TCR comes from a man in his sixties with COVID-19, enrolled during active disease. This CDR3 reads CASSPTVGDYEQYF. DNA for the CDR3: TGTGCCAGCAGCCCCACAGTAGGGGACTACGAGCAGTACTTC.